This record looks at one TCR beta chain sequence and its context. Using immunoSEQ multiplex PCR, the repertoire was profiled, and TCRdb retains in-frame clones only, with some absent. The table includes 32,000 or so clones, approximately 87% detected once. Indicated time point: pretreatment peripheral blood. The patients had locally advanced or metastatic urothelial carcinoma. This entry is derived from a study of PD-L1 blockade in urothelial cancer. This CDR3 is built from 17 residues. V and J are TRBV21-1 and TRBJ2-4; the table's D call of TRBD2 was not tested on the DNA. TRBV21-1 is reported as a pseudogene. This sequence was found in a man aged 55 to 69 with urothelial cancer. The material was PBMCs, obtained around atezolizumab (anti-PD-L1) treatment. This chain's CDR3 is CASSKTVRGLAKNIQYF. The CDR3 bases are TGTGCCAGCAGCAAAACGGTCCGGGGACTAGCCAAAAACATTCAGTACTTC.